The present entry profiles one TCR beta chain with its context. The data stem from a study of Tregs in tolerant kidney transplant recipients. CD4+CD25+CD127- Tregs, CD4+CD25- non-Tregs, CD4 and CD8 cells were sorted. Profiled with immunoSEQ multiplex PCR; TCRdb holds only in-frame clones, not every one. Recorded for this sample: roughly 53,000 clones. This sequence was found in a human donor who received a combined kidney and bone marrow transplant. Sequences were derived from CD4+ T cells from blood, sampled before the transplant.

Here the CDR3 reads CASSKDRVGTEAFF. Incomplete CDR3 DNA: TGTGCCAGCAGCAAGGACAGGGTAGGCACTGAA. The rearrangement links TRBV6-2 or TRBV6-3 to TRBJ1-1; 8 bases fit TRBD1. The read stops 3 residues short of the end of the CDR3; the missing end is completed from the germline J gene. Germline values: CDR1 MNHEY, CDR2 SVGEGT. V trimming: 6 bases; J trimming: 4 bases; junction bases outside the gene matches: 7. This CDR3 is 14 amino acids long.